This paragraph covers one T cell receptor beta chain sequence. This sample was taken from a study of shared clonotypes between healthy human individuals. Some clones are missing from TCRdb's copy, which holds only in-frame ones; the method was immunoSEQ multiplex PCR. The top ten hold approximately 0.38% of the sample, which has 1,400,000 or so clones, 98% seen once. Trimming removed 3 bases at V and 4 bases at J, with 22 bases between. The length of the CDR3 is 18 residues. Per germline, CDR1 SGHTA and CDR2 FQGNSA. This TCR came from a man younger than 45 in good health. The specimen was naive CD4+ T cells sorted from blood. Subset indicated: CD45RA+ positively selected. The chain couples TRBV7-2 to TRBJ2-1; D not resolved. CDR3 DNA: TGTGCCAGCAGCTTTAGGGCAGCTAGATGGGATGATTACAATGAGCAGTTCTTC. Translation: CASSFRAARWDDYNEQFF.